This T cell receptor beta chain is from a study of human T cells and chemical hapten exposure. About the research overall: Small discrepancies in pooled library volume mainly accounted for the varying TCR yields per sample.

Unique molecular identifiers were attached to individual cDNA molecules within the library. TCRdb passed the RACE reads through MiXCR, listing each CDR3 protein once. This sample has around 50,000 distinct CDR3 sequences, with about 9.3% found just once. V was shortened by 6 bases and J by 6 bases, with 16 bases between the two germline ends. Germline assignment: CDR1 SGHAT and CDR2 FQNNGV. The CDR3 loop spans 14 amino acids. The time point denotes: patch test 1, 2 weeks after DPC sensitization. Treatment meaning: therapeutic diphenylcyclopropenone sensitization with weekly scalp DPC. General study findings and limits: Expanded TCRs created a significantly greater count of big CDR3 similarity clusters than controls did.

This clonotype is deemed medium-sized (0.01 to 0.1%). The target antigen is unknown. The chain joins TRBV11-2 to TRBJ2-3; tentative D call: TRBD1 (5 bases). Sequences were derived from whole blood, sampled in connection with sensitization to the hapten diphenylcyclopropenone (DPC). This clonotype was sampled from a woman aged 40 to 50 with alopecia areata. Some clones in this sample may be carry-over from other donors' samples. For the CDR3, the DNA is TGTGCCAGCAGACCTAGACAGTTCTCGGATACGCAGTATTTT. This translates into CASRPRQFSDTQYF.